A single sample gave rise to the 31 T cell receptor beta chains below, sequenced in a study of response to subunit inactivated influenza vaccine. TCRdb ran MiXCR on the RT-PCR reads and lists one entry per CDR3 protein. The data show 400,000 to 650,000 distinct CDR3 sequences, less than 7.5% seen once. The starting material was PBMCs from blood, obtained about 24 months after vaccination. These receptor sequences come from a man between 50 and 75 years old who received an inactivated influenza vaccine.

This chain uses TRBV12-3 or TRBV12-4 with TRBJ2-7; 7 nucleotides align to TRBD2. V shed 3 bases, J shed 3 bases, and the junction held 2 bases outside the gene matches. The CDR3 length is 13 residues. CDR3 sequence reads: CASSFGTNYEQYF. Here the CDR3 DNA reads TGTGCCAGCAGTTTCGGGACTAACTACGAGCAGTACTTC.

This clonotype occurred a few times. The V call is TRBV30, the J call TRBJ1-4; 9 bases map to TRBD1. Germline CDR1 and CDR2: GTSNPN and SVGIG (reference sequence). The length of the CDR3 is 16 residues. V trimming: 0 bases; J trimming: 8 bases; junction bases outside the gene matches: 10. CDR3 sequence reads: CAWSVLQGAGGEKLFF. The CDR3 DNA sequence: TGTGCCTGGAGTGTACTACAGGGGGCGGGCGGGGAAAAACTGTTTTTT.

Only a few counts were recorded for this clonotype. This chain uses TRBV20-1 with TRBJ1-2; D is unresolved. Germline V gives CDR1 DFQATT, CDR2 SNEGSKA (reference sequence). This CDR3 is built from 12 residues. Trimming left V 0 bases short and J 8 bases short, with 10 bases between. CDR3 protein: CSARDPVLGYTF. Written as DNA, the CDR3 is TGCAGTGCTAGAGACCCCGTCTTGGGCTACACCTTC.

About this clonotype: Mismatch with germline at one junction end may stem from a read error. V and J are TRBV20-1 and TRBJ2-2; TRBD2 agrees at 10 bases. The CDR3 extends over 16 amino acids. The germline V gene encodes CDR1 DFQATT and CDR2 SNEGSKA (reference sequence). The CDR3 is CSVRPSGRLGTVELFF. Here the CDR3 DNA reads TGCAGTGTGAGGCCTAGCGGGAGATTGGGCACCGTGGAGCTGTTTTTT.

The rearrangement links TRBV7-2 to TRBJ2-2, with 8 bases matching TRBD1. The CDR3 spans 16 residues. J gave up 4 bases and V 4 bases, and 8 bases lay outside the gene matches. Germline lookup yields CDR1 SGHTA and CDR2 FQGNSA. The CDR3: CASSSYLDRATGELFF. The CDR3 DNA follows: TGTGCCAGCAGCTCCTACCTGGACAGGGCCACCGGGGAGCTGTTTTTT.

V is TRBV11-1 and J is TRBJ2-1, with 11 bases identical to TRBD2. CDR3 size: 21 residues. V was clipped by 1 base and J by 3 bases; unmatched bases: 17. Per the germline V gene, CDR1 is SGHAT and CDR2 is FQDESV (reference sequence). The CDR3 spells CASSLGLGTSGQFQSYNEQFF. CDR3 coding DNA: TGTGCCAGCAGCTTAGGGTTAGGGACTAGCGGACAATTCCAAAGCTACAATGAGCAGTTCTTC.

This clonotype has at least ten counts. The rearrangement joins TRBV5-1 to TRBJ1-4; 7 nucleotides align to TRBD1. The J segment lost 8 bases and the V segment lost 3 bases, leaving 10 bases of the junction unmatched. The CDR3 spans 15 residues. Germline V gives CDR1 SGHRS, CDR2 YFSETQ. The CDR3 DNA is TGCGCCAGCAGCTACATAACAGGGGAAATAGAAAAACTGTTTTTT. It codes for CASSYITGEIEKLFF.

This clonotype came up a few times. V usage is TRBV19 and J usage is TRBJ2-7; D is perhaps TRBD1 (5 bases). V dropped 6 bases and J dropped 0 bases, with 18 bases sitting between them. From germline, CDR1 is LNHDA and CDR2 SQIVND (reference sequence). This CDR3 spans 16 amino acids. CDR3 in amino acids: CASSPKGQGSSYEQYF. The CDR3 DNA is TGTGCCAGTAGCCCAAAGGGGCAGGGAAGCTCCTACGAGCAGTACTTC.

This clonotype occurred a few times. V is TRBV28 and J is TRBJ2-7, with TRBD1 as a possible D gene (6 bases). Trimming removed 1 base from V and 3 bases from J, with 16 bases in between. CDR1 and CDR2 (germline): MDHEN, SYDVKM. The length of the CDR3 is 16 residues. The CDR3: CASSLSQGPNYYEQYF. For the CDR3, the DNA is TGTGCCAGCAGTTTATCCCAGGGGCCAAACTACTACGAGCAGTACTTC.

This clonotype was counted a few times. Relative to the germline gene, one junction end is altered; a read error may explain this. The chain links TRBV7-2 to TRBJ2-1; 11 nucleotides match TRBD2. The CDR3 is made up of 14 amino acids. Germline assignment: CDR1 SGHTA and CDR2 FQGNSA. CDR3 nucleotides: TGTGCCAGCAGCATAGCGGGGGGGCCGGGTGAGCAGTTCTTC. Encoded protein: CASSIAGGPGEQFF.

This clonotype turned up a few times. The rearrangement uses TRBV4-1 and TRBJ1-2; tentatively, D is TRBD1 (5 bases). V was shortened by 5 bases and J by 6 bases, with 16 bases between the two germline ends. CDR1 is MGHRA and CDR2 is YSYEKL in the germline V gene. The CDR3 is 14 amino acids. This CDR3 reads CASSEVSGNHGYTF. As DNA, the CDR3 is TGCGCCAGCAGCGAAGTTTCAGGGAACCATGGCTACACCTTC.

This clonotype was found many times. The CDR3 sequence is CASSKRPVQTDSYEQYF. The CDR3 nucleotides read TGTGCCAGCAGCAAACGCCCAGTACAGACTGACTCCTACGAGCAGTACTTC. The V and J genes are TRBV21-1 and TRBJ2-7. TRBV21-1 is shown as a pseudogene. CDR3 size: 17 residues.

The rearrangement joins TRBV5-4 to TRBJ1-4; TRBD1 matches at 12 bases. J was trimmed by 2 bases and V by 1 base; bases with no gene match: 9. The CDR3 covers 19 residues. Germline lookup yields CDR1 SGHNT and CDR2 YYREEE (reference sequence). The CDR3 nucleotides are TGTGCCAGCAGCTTGACCGGGACAGGGGGCCTCACGACTAATGAAAAACTGTTTTTT. It is translated as CASSLTGTGGLTTNEKLFF.

This clonotype came up a few times. The gene calls are TRBV6-1 and TRBJ2-7; D unclear. Germline lookup yields CDR1 MNHNS and CDR2 SASEGT. V gave up 6 bases and J gave up 2 bases, with 11 bases separating them. This CDR3 spans 13 amino acids. The CDR3 spells CASSPLKAYEQYF. The CDR3 nucleotides read TGTGCCAGCAGCCCCCTCAAGGCCTACGAGCAGTACTTC.

In its sample, this clonotype was seen many times. The chain employs TRBV20-1 and TRBJ2-1; the match to TRBD2 covers 7 bases. CDR1 DFQATT and CDR2 SNEGSKA come from the germline V gene (reference sequence). J gave up 0 bases and V 3 bases, and 2 bases lay outside the gene matches. This CDR3 contains 14 residues. The CDR3 DNA reads as TGCAGTGCTAGGACTAGCCTCTCCTACAATGAGCAGTTCTTC. Translation gives CSARTSLSYNEQFF.

The chain recombines TRBV6-5 with TRBJ2-2; D is unclear. The CDR3 runs 16 residues. CDR1 MNHEY and CDR2 SVGAGI come from the germline V gene. V shed 4 bases and J shed 4 bases, with 16 bases lying between them. The CDR3 DNA sequence: TGTGCCAGCAGTTTGACCCAGACTCGAACCACCGGGGAGCTGTTTTTT. Amino acids: CASSLTQTRTTGELFF.

This clonotype was observed a handful of times. The chain couples TRBV5-1 to TRBJ2-7; weak D call: TRBD1 (5 bases). This CDR3 region has 20 residues. Germline V gene lookup returns CDR1 SGHRS and CDR2 YFSETQ. V lost 0 bases and J 0 bases, leaving 25 bases between the germline ends. Here the CDR3 DNA reads TGCGCCAGCAGCTTGGAGGTGACAGCGAGGAATAGACCCAGCTCCTACGAGCAGTACTTC. This codes for CASSLEVTARNRPSSYEQYF. Looking up the rest from reference TRBV5-1 and TRBJ2-7 gives the full variable domain: KAGVTQTPRYLIKTRGQQVTLSCSPISGHRSVSWYQQTPGQGLQFLFEYFSETQRNKGNFPGRFSGRQFSNSRSEMNVSTLELGDSALYLCASSLEVTARNRPSSYEQYFGPGTRLTVT.

The CDR3 protein is CASSLQGFGVSEQYF. In nucleotides, the CDR3 is TGTGCCAGCAGCCTACAGGGTTTTGGGGTTAGCGAGCAGTACTTC. V usage is TRBV7-8 and J usage is TRBJ2-7, with TRBD1 as a possible D gene (6 bases). This CDR3 comprises 15 residues. Germline V gives CDR1 SGHVS, CDR2 FQNEAQ. The germline V and J ends were trimmed by 5 bases and 6 bases, with 20 bases remaining between them.

The V and J genes are TRBV6-5 and TRBJ2-3; D possibly uses TRBD1 or TRBD2 (5 bases each). Trimming removed 5 bases at V and 6 bases at J, with 15 bases between. This CDR3 is built from 14 residues. Germline V gives CDR1 MNHEY, CDR2 SVGAGI. CDR3 sequence: CASSHVSGRDTQYF. CDR3 bases: TGTGCCAGCAGTCACGTGTCGGGGCGGGATACGCAGTATTTT.

V gene TRBV29-1 combines with J gene TRBJ2-4; 8 bases map to TRBD1. V lost 5 bases to trimming and J lost 3 bases; unmatched junction nucleotides: 15. The germline V gene encodes CDR1 SQVTM and CDR2 ANQGSEA. This CDR3 is built from 17 residues. The CDR3 DNA is TGCAGCGTTCTGATGTCAGCAGGGGGCTTACTCAAAAACATTCAGTACTTC. Amino acids: CSVLMSAGGLLKNIQYF.

The sample holds many counts of this clonotype. V and J are TRBV12-3 or TRBV12-4 and TRBJ1-5, with D uncertain. The CDR3 loop spans 12 amino acids. The ends were cut back, 6 bases at V and 9 bases at J, with 12 bases in the middle. CDR3 sequence reads: CASSPTLSPQHF. The CDR3 DNA sequence: TGTGCCAGCAGCCCCACTTTATCGCCCCAGCATTTT.

This rearrangement joins TRBV9 to TRBJ2-5; possibly TRBD1 for D (5 bases). The CDR3 consists of 16 residues. V lost 3 bases, J lost 2 bases, and 17 bases lay in between. CDR1 and CDR2 (germline): SGDLS, YYNGEE. Written as DNA, the CDR3 is TGTGCCAGCAGCGGGAACCTACAGGACCAGCAAGAGACCCAGTACTTC. It is translated as CASSGNLQDQQETQYF.

This clonotype was detected ten times or more. V and J are TRBV20-1 and TRBJ2-7; 7 positions agree with TRBD2. Germline CDR1 is DFQATT and CDR2 is SNEGSKA (reference sequence). The V and J ends lost 6 bases and 4 bases, in that order; junction bases with no gene match: 9. This CDR3 comprises 13 residues. This chain's CDR3 is CSARTGLRYEQYF. DNA for the CDR3: TGCAGTGCCAGAACGGGACTAAGATACGAGCAGTACTTC.

A few counts support this clonotype. The gene calls are TRBV3-1 and TRBJ2-3, with a possible D match to TRBD1 (5 bases). The V gene lost 3 bases and the J gene lost 6 bases, with 10 bases spanning the gap. CDR3 length: 13 residues. The germline gives CDR1 LGHDT, CDR2 YNNKEL (reference sequence). CDR3 in amino acids: CASSHSGIDTQYF. The DNA for the CDR3 is TGTGCCAGCAGCCATTCAGGGATTGATACGCAGTATTTT.

The chain joins TRBV28 to TRBJ2-1; TRBD1 agrees at 10 bases. Losses at the gene ends were 8 bases for V and 2 bases for J; bases not matched to a gene: 6. Germline V gene lookup returns CDR1 MDHEN and CDR2 SYDVKM. The CDR3 is 15 residues long. In DNA form, the CDR3 reads TGTGCCAGCCGCCAGACAGGGGGCGCCTACAATGAGCAGTTCTTC. Its translation is CASRQTGGAYNEQFF.

The chain combines TRBV5-5 with TRBJ1-2; D is possibly TRBD1 (6 bases). The germline V gene encodes CDR1 SGHKS and CDR2 YYEKEE (reference sequence). The V end lost 4 bases, the J end lost 1 base, and 14 bases lay between the germline ends. This CDR3 is built from 15 residues. The CDR3 DNA reads TGTGCCAGCAGCGAAGGACAGCTTCTTAACTATGGCTACACCTTC. Translation gives CASSEGQLLNYGYTF.

This clonotype was seen a handful of times. V usage is TRBV14 and J usage is TRBJ2-2, with D perhaps TRBD1 (6 bases). Germline CDR1 SGHDN, CDR2 FVKESK. V lost 1 base, J lost 6 bases, and 12 bases lay in between. CDR3 size: 15 residues. The CDR3 DNA reads TGTGCCAGCAGCCAAGCCCAGACAGGCTCCGGGGAGCTGTTTTTT. It is translated as CASSQAQTGSGELFF.

In its sample, this clonotype was seen many times. Germline is not matched at one junction end, which may reflect a read error. The V and J genes are TRBV5-1 and TRBJ2-2; D call uncertain. The germline CDR1 and CDR2 sequences are SGHRS and YFSETQ. The CDR3 is 15 amino acids. The CDR3 region is CASSLVAGNSGELFF. The CDR3 coding sequence is TGCGCCAGCAGCTTGGTGGCTGGGAACAGCGGGGAGCTGTTTTTT.

V is TRBV7-2 and J is TRBJ2-1; no clear D. V was pared by 4 bases and J by 0 bases, with 10 bases between. The CDR3 has 15 residues. CDR1 is SGHTA, CDR2 FQGNSA, per germline. CDR3: CASSSTRYSYNEQFF. The CDR3 DNA follows: TGTGCCAGCAGCTCAACCCGTTACTCCTACAATGAGCAGTTCTTC.

The rearrangement uses TRBV19 and TRBJ2-7; D remains ambiguous. V was shortened by 4 bases and J by 3 bases, with 13 bases between the two germline ends. This CDR3 has 14 amino acids. Per the germline V gene, CDR1 is LNHDA and CDR2 is SQIVND (reference sequence). Here the CDR3 DNA reads TGTGCCAGTAGTAAAGGGATTTACTACTACGAGCAGTACTTC. Translated, it gives CASSKGIYYYEQYF.

This chain connects TRBV7-8 to TRBJ1-5; 7 bases are a match to TRBD1. This CDR3 has 15 residues. V was clipped by 6 bases and J by 4 bases; unmatched bases: 9. Per the germline V gene, CDR1 is SGHVS and CDR2 is FQNEAQ. The CDR3 is CASSSAGGGNQPQHF. As DNA, the CDR3 is TGTGCCAGCAGTTCGGCAGGGGGAGGTAATCAGCCCCAGCATTTT.